One sample yielded the 10 T cell receptor beta chains listed below, sequenced in a study of blood T cell repertoires in COVID-19. Method: immunoSEQ multiplex PCR; TCRdb's copy keeps in-frame clones and lacks some. This table has some 340,000 clones, approximately 90% appearing once. Material for sequencing was PBMCs or T cells enriched from blood (not recorded which). These receptors were obtained from a young woman who had been exposed to COVID-19.

This sequence joins TRBV19 and TRBJ1-6; D ambiguous. V shed 2 bases and J shed 0 bases, with 17 bases lying between them. CDR1 and CDR2 (germline): LNHDA, SQIVND (reference sequence). The CDR3 contains 19 residues. CDR3 bases: TGTGCCAGTAGTATAAGGAGAAGCCCTTCTGGCTCCTATAATTCACCCCTCCACTTT. Its protein product is CASSIRRSPSGSYNSPLHF.

The chain is built from TRBV9 and TRBJ2-5, with D possibly TRBD2 on 5 matching bases. This CDR3 has 14 residues. CDR1 SGDLS and CDR2 YYNGEE come from the germline V gene. Trimming removed 2 bases from V and 5 bases from J, with 13 bases in between. This CDR3 is CASSVAVEVETQYF. CDR3 nucleotide sequence: TGTGCCAGCAGCGTGGCCGTGGAGGTTGAGACCCAGTACTTC.

V usage is TRBV5-1 and J usage is TRBJ2-7; D might be TRBD1 (6 bases). V lost 1 base, J lost 1 base, and 12 bases lay in between. Germline CDR1 is SGHRS and CDR2 is YFSETQ. The CDR3 runs to 15 residues. The CDR3 reads CASSLSGQHSYEQYF. The CDR3 nucleotides read TGCGCCAGCAGCTTGTCAGGACAGCATTCCTACGAGCAGTACTTC.

CDR3 DNA: TGTGCCAGCAGCTTGCCGGGACAGGGTACAGATACGCAGTATTTT. The encoded protein is CASSLPGQGTDTQYF. The rearrangement joins TRBV5-6 to TRBJ2-3, with TRBD1 matching 9 bases. Germline trimming cut 1 base from V and 3 bases from J; bases unmatched to any gene: 3. CDR1 is SGHDT, CDR2 YYEEEE, per germline. The CDR3 spans 15 residues.

The V and J genes are TRBV5-1 and TRBJ2-2; 11 positions agree with TRBD2. After removal of 4 bases from V and 5 bases from J, the junction contained 13 bases not matched to a gene. The germline gives CDR1 SGHRS, CDR2 YFSETQ. This CDR3 has 18 residues. This chain's CDR3 is CASSGSGTSGRGTGELFF. DNA of the CDR3: TGCGCCAGCAGCGGAAGCGGGACTAGCGGCCGAGGAACCGGGGAGCTGTTTTTT.

The V call is TRBV7-2, the J call TRBJ1-1; TRBD1 is a possible D gene (5 bases). The V and J ends lost 7 bases and 1 base respectively, with 10 bases between them. Per germline, CDR1 SGHTA and CDR2 FQGNSA. There are 13 residues in the CDR3. The CDR3 region is CASNRQRNTEAFF. Written as DNA, the CDR3 is TGTGCCAGCAACCGACAGAGGAACACTGAAGCTTTCTTT.

This rearrangement joins TRBV4-3 to TRBJ1-1; D possibly corresponds to TRBD1 (6 bases). V was shortened by 1 base and J by 7 bases, with 13 bases between the two germline ends. Germline-derived CDR1 and CDR2 are LGHNA and YSLEER. This CDR3 comprises 14 residues. The CDR3, as DNA: TGCGCCAGCAGCCAAGTGACAGGAAAGTATGAAGCTTTCTTT. It specifies CASSQVTGKYEAFF.

The chain joins TRBV10-3 to TRBJ1-3; D might be TRBD1 (5 bases). V was cut by 2 bases and J by 0 bases, with 14 bases left in between. The length of the CDR3 is 17 residues. Germline V gene sequence: CDR1 ENHRY, CDR2 SYGVKD. This CDR3 reads CAISERSGGGSGNTIYF. CDR3 nucleotides: TGTGCCATCAGTGAGAGGAGCGGGGGGGGCTCTGGAAACACCATATATTTT.

This chain joins TRBV30 and TRBJ2-7, with 8 nucleotides matching TRBD2. CDR3 length: 14 residues. With V trimmed by 2 bases and J by 2 bases, 5 bases remained unmatched. Germline-derived CDR1 and CDR2 are GTSNPN and SVGIG (reference sequence). In DNA, the CDR3 is TGTGCCTGGAGTTGGGCTAGCGGGCCCTACGAGCAGTACTTC. This encodes CAWSWASGPYEQYF. The full variable domain, with the rest looked up from reference TRBV30 and TRBJ2-7, is SQTIHQWPATLVQPVGSPLSLECTVEGTSNPNLYWYRQAAGRGLQLLFYSVGIGQISSEVPQNLSASRPQDRQFILSSKKLLLSDSGFYLCAWSWASGPYEQYFGPGTRLTVT.

The rearrangement uses TRBV3-1 (or the pseudogene TRBV3-2) and TRBJ2-3; weak D call: TRBD2 (6 bases). Between the trimmed V and J ends, which lost 4 bases and 5 bases, there was a span of 22 bases. The germline V gene has CDR1 LGHDT and CDR2 YNNKEL (reference sequence). The CDR3 spans 17 residues. The CDR3: CASSPHRVAALVDTQYF. DNA for the CDR3: TGTGCCAGCAGCCCGCACCGTGTAGCGGCCTTAGTAGATACGCAGTATTTT.